Below are 15 T cell receptor beta chains sequenced from a single sample in a study of cytomegalovirus exposure and HLA in healthy donors. The protocol was immunoSEQ multiplex PCR, while the TCRdb copy is restricted to in-frame clones and leaves out a portion. The sample contains hundreds of thousands of clones, roughly 88% of which appear only once. The specimen was PBMCs. All receptors come from a woman under 40 in good health and CMV-seronegative.

This clone was counted once. This rearrangement joins TRBV2 to TRBJ2-3; TRBD1 matches at 7 bases. The germline V gene has CDR1 SNHLY and CDR2 FYNNEI. This CDR3 has 14 amino acids. The J segment lost 0 bases and the V segment lost 9 bases, leaving 6 bases of the junction unmatched. DNA for the CDR3: TGTGCCAGGGAAAGACAGGGAAGCACAGATACGCAGTATTTT. This gives the protein CARERQGSTDTQYF.

The V call is TRBV11-2, the J call TRBJ2-7; the D is unclear. Germline V gene lookup returns CDR1 SGHAT and CDR2 FQNNGV. The CDR3 is made up of 12 amino acids. V was pared by 0 bases and J by 5 bases, with 5 bases between. The CDR3 DNA reads as TGTGCCAGCAGCTTAGATACCCACGAGCAGTACTTC. Residues: CASSLDTHEQYF.

The rearrangement uses TRBV28 and TRBJ1-1; unclear D gene. Germline CDR1 reads MDHEN; CDR2 reads SYDVKM. The CDR3 loop spans 13 amino acids. The V and J ends lost 6 bases and 1 base respectively, with 9 bases between them. Here the CDR3 DNA reads TGTGCCAGCAGCATAAGGGAGAACACTGAAGCTTTCTTT. The encoded protein is CASSIRENTEAFF.

The chain has TRBV28 and TRBJ2-3; D is perhaps TRBD1 (7 bases). V lost 3 bases, J lost 2 bases, and 15 bases lay in between. Germline assignment: CDR1 MDHEN and CDR2 SYDVKM. This CDR3 comprises 16 residues. The CDR3 loop is CASSLGGQPYTDTQYF. CDR3 bases: TGTGCCAGCAGTTTGGGGGGACAGCCATACACAGATACGCAGTATTTT.

The chain is built from TRBV29-1 and TRBJ2-7, with 8 positions matching TRBD1. The ends lost 4 bases at V and 3 bases at J; junction bases unmatched: 2. In germline, CDR1 is SQVTM, CDR2 ANQGSEA. The CDR3 length is 12 residues. The CDR3, as DNA: TGCAGCGTTGTGGACAGGGACTACGAGCAGTACTTC. Protein sequence: CSVVDRDYEQYF.

The rearrangement joins TRBV19 to TRBJ1-2; D ambiguous. Deletions cut 6 bases from V and 1 base from J, with 6 bases between. The germline CDR1 and CDR2 sequences are LNHDA and SQIVND (reference sequence). There are 12 residues in the CDR3. The CDR3 sequence: CASRRSNYGYTF. CDR3 DNA: TGTGCCAGTAGACGAAGTAACTATGGCTACACCTTC.

This sequence joins TRBV4-2 and TRBJ2-7; D is uncertain. Trimming pared 1 base from V and 5 bases from J, leaving 6 bases between. Germline assignment: CDR1 LGHNA and CDR2 YNFKEQ. There are 12 residues in the CDR3. The CDR3: CASSQVGNEQYF. CDR3 nucleotide sequence: TGTGCCAGCAGCCAAGTGGGGAACGAGCAGTACTTC.

V is TRBV4-1 and J is TRBJ2-1; D ambiguous. The length of the CDR3 is 15 residues. Germline V gives CDR1 MGHRA, CDR2 YSYEKL. Between the trimmed V and J ends, which lost 5 bases and 0 bases, there was a span of 11 bases. The CDR3 protein is CASSKGLSSYNEQFF. In DNA form, the CDR3 reads TGCGCCAGCAGCAAGGGCCTCAGCTCCTACAATGAGCAGTTCTTC.

The J gene is TRBJ2-1, the V gene TRBV10-3, with D possibly being TRBD2 (6 bases). V was trimmed by 4 bases and J by 6 bases, leaving 13 bases between them. Germline V lookup: CDR1 ENHRY, CDR2 SYGVKD. The CDR3 covers 14 residues. DNA for the CDR3: TGTGCCATCAGTGTGGAGGGGATTCGCAATGAGCAGTTCTTC. It is translated as CAISVEGIRNEQFF.

This chain joins TRBV29-1 and TRBJ1-3; the match to TRBD1 covers 9 bases. The J segment lost 4 bases and the V segment lost 6 bases, leaving 7 bases of the junction unmatched. Germline CDR1 and CDR2: SQVTM and ANQGSEA. The length of the CDR3 is 14 residues. The CDR3 here is CSVTTGTGGNTIYF. The CDR3 region has the DNA TGCAGCGTGACTACCGGGACAGGGGGAAACACCATATATTTT. Complete variable domain (other parts from reference TRBV29-1 and TRBJ1-3): SAVISQKPSRDICQRGTSLTIQCQVDSQVTMMFWYRQQPGQSLTLIATANQGSEATYESGFVIDKFPISRPNLTFSTLTVSNMSPEDSSIYLCSVTTGTGGNTIYFGEGSWLTVV.

This clone has only one observation. The chain links TRBV10-3 to TRBJ2-3; 10 bases match TRBD2. The V gene's germline CDR1 is ENHRY and CDR2 SYGVKD. CDR3 length: 14 residues. The V segment lost 5 bases and the J segment 5 bases; nucleotides outside the gene matches: 4. The CDR3 DNA follows: TGTGCCATCAGTCTAGCGGGAGATGGAGATACGCAGTATTTT. Encoded protein: CAISLAGDGDTQYF.

The CDR3: CASRPGRGWGEAFF. DNA of the CDR3: TGTGCCAGCAGGCCGGGACGGGGTTGGGGTGAAGCTTTCTTT. The chain joins TRBV28 to TRBJ1-1; D perhaps matches TRBD1 (5 bases). Germline V gene sequence: CDR1 MDHEN, CDR2 SYDVKM. The CDR3 is 14 residues long. The V and J ends lost 6 bases and 7 bases respectively, with 18 bases between them.

The chain combines TRBV25-1 with TRBJ2-3; 7 positions agree with TRBD1. CDR1 and CDR2 from the germline V gene are MGHDK and SYGVNS. The ends lost 4 bases at V and 5 bases at J; junction bases unmatched: 6. There are 14 residues in the CDR3. CDR3 in amino acids: CASSGGQALDTQYF. The CDR3 DNA is TGTGCCAGCAGTGGCGGACAGGCTTTAGATACGCAGTATTTT.

The J gene is TRBJ1-4, the V gene TRBV28, with D tentatively TRBD1 (5 bases). With 1 base removed from V and 8 bases from J, the gap between germline ends came to 14 bases. Germline CDR1 reads MDHEN; CDR2 reads SYDVKM. The CDR3 is 15 amino acids. This CDR3 reads CASSLSGTIQEKLFF. The CDR3 nucleotides read TGTGCCAGCAGTTTATCAGGGACGATCCAGGAAAAACTGTTTTTT.

The chain's CDR3 is CASSPGRGDGYTF. DNA for the CDR3: TGTGCCAGCAGCCCAGGGAGGGGAGATGGCTACACCTTC. The V gene is TRBV7-2, the J gene TRBJ1-2; a weak D match, TRBD1 (5 bases). The germline CDR1 and CDR2 sequences are SGHTA and FQGNSA. This CDR3 region has 13 residues. Trimming removed 5 bases at V and 6 bases at J, with 13 bases between. Together with reference TRBV7-2 and TRBJ1-2, the CDR3 gives the full variable domain: GAGVSQSPSNKVTEKGKDVELRCDPISGHTALYWYRQSLGQGLEFLIYFQGNSAPDKSGLPSDRFSAERTGGSVSTLTIQRTQQEDSAVYLCASSPGRGDGYTFGSGTRLTVV.